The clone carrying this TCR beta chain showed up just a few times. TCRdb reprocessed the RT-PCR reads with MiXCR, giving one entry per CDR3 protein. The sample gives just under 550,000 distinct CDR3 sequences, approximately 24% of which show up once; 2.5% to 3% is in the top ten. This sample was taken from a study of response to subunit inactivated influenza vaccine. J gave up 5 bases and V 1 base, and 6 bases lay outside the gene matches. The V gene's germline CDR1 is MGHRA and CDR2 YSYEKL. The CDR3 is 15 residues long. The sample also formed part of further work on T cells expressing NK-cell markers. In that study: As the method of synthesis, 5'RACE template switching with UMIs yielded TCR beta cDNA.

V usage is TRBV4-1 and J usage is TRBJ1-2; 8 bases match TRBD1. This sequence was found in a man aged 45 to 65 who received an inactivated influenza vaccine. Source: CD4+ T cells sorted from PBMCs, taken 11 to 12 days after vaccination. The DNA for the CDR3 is TGCGCCAGCAGCCAAGGGCAGGGGGCGATTTATGGCTACACCTTC. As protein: CASSQGQGAIYGYTF.